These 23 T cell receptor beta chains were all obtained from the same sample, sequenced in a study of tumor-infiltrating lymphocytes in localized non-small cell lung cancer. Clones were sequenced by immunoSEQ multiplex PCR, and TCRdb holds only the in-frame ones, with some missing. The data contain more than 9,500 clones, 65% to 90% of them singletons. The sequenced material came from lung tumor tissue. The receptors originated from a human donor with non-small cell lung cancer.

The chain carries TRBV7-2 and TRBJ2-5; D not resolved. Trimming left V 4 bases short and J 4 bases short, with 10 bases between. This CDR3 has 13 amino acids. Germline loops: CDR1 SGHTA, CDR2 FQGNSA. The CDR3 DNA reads TGTGCCAGCAGCTACAGCAGTTTAGAGACCCAGTACTTC. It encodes CASSYSSLETQYF. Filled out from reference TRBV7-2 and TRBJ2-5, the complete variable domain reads GAGVSQSPSNKVTEKGKDVELRCDPISGHTALYWYRQSLGQGLEFLIYFQGNSAPDKSGLPSDRFSAERTGGSVSTLTIQRTQQEDSAVYLCASSYSSLETQYFGPGTRLLVL.

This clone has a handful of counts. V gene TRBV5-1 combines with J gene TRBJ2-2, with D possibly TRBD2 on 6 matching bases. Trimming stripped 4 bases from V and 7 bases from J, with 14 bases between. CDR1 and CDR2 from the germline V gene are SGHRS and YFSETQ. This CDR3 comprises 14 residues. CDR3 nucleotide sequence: TGCGCCAGCAGCCCCCTGGGGGAGGTCGGGGAGCTGTTTTTT. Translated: CASSPLGEVGELFF.

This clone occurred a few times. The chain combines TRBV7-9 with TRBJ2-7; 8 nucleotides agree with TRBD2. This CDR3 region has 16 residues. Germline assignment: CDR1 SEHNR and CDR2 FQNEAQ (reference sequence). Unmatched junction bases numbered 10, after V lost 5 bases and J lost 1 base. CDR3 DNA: TGTGCCAGCAGCCCCCGGGTAGCGGGGCCGTCCTACGAGCAGTACTTC. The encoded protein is CASSPRVAGPSYEQYF.

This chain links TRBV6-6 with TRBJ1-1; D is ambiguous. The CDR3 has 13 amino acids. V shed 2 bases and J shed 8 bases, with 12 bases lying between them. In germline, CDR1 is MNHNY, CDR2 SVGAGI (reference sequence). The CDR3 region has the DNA TGTGCCAGCAGTTACGGGCAGGCTCCAGAAGCTTTCTTT. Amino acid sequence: CASSYGQAPEAFF.

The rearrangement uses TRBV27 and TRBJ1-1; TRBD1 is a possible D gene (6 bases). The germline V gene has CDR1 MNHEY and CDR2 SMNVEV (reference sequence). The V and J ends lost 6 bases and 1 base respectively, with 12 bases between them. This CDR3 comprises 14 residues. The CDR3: CASRSLQGNTEAFF. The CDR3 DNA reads TGTGCCAGCAGGTCCCTACAGGGGAACACTGAAGCTTTCTTT.

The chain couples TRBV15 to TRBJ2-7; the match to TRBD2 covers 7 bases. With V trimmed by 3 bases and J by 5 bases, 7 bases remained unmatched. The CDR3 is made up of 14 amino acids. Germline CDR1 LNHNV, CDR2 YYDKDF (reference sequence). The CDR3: CATSRGGSSNEQYF. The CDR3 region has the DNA TGTGCCACCAGCAGGGGGGGGAGTTCCAACGAGCAGTACTTC. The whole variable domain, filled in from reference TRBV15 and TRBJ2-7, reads DAMVIQNPRYQVTQFGKPVTLSCSQTLNHNVMYWYQQKSSQAPKLLFHYYDKDFNNEADTPDNFQSRRPNTSFCFLDIRSPGLGDTAMYLCATSRGGSSNEQYFGPGTRLTVT.

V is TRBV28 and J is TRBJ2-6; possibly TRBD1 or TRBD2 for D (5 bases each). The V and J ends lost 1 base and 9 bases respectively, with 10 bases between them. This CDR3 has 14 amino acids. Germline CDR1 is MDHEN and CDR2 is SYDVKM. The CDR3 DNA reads TGTGCCAGCAGTTTATCGGGGCAGAACAACGTCCTGACTTTC. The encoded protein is CASSLSGQNNVLTF. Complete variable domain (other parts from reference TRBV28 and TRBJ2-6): DVKVTQSSRYLVKRTGEKVFLECVQDMDHENMFWYRQDPGLGLRLIYFSYDVKMKEKGDIPEGYSVSREKKERFSLILESASTNQTSMYLCASSLSGQNNVLTFGAGSRLTVL.

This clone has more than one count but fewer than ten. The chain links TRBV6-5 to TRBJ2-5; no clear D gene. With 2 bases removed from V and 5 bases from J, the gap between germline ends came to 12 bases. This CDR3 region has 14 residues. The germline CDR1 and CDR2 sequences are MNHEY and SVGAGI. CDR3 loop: CASSYAAHGETQYF. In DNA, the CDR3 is TGTGCCAGCAGTTACGCGGCCCACGGGGAGACCCAGTACTTC.

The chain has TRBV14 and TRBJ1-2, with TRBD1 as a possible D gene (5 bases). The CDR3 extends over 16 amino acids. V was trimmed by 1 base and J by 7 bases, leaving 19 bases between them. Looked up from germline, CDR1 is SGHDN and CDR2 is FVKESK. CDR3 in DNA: TGTGCCAGCAGCCAAGCGACCGGGACGGTGGCGTCTGGCTACACCTTC. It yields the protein CASSQATGTVASGYTF. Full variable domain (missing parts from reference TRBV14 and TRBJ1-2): EAGVTQFPSHSVIEKGQTVTLRCDPISGHDNLYWYRRVMGKEIKFLLHFVKESKQDESGMPNNRFLAERTGGTYSTLKVQPAELEDSGVYFCASSQATGTVASGYTFGSGTRLTVV.

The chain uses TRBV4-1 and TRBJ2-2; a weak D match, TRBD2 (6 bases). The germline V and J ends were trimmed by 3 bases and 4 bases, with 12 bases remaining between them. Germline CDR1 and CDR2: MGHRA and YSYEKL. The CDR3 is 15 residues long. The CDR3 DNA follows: TGCGCCAGCAGCCACGTATCTAGCGCCACCGGGGAGCTGTTTTTT. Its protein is CASSHVSSATGELFF.

CDR3 sequence reads: CSVGPGETQYF. The DNA of the CDR3 is TGCAGCGTTGGCCCGGGAGAGACCCAGTACTTC. This chain links TRBV29-1 with TRBJ2-5; no clear D gene. Between the trimmed V and J ends, which lost 4 bases and 4 bases, there was a span of 7 bases. CDR3 length equals 11 residues. Germline V gives CDR1 SQVTM, CDR2 ANQGSEA.

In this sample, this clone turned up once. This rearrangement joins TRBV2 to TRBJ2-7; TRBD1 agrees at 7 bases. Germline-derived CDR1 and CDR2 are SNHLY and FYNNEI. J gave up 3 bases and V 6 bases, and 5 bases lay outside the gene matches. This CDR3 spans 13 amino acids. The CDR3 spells CASSLDRVYEQYF. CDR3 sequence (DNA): TGTGCCAGCAGCCTAGACAGGGTCTACGAGCAGTACTTC.

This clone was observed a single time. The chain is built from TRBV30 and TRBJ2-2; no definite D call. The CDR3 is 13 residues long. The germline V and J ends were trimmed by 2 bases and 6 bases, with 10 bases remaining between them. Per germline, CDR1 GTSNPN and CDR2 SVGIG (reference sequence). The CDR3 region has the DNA TGTGCCTGGAGTTGGGATTTGGCCGGGGAGCTGTTTTTT. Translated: CAWSWDLAGELFF.

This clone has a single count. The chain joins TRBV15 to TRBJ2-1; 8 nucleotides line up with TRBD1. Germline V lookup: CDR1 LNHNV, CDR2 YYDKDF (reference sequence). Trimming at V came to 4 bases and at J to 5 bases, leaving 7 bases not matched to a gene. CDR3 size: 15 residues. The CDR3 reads CATSTAGGWDNEQFF. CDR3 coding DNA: TGTGCCACCAGCACGGCAGGGGGCTGGGACAATGAGCAGTTCTTC.

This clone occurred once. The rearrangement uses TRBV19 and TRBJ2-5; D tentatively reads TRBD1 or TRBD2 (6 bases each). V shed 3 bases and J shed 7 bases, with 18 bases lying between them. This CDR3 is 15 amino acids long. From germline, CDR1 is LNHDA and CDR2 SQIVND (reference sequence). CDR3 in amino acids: CASSIGRGQQGTQYF. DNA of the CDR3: TGTGCCAGTAGTATCGGGCGGGGACAACAGGGGACCCAGTACTTC.

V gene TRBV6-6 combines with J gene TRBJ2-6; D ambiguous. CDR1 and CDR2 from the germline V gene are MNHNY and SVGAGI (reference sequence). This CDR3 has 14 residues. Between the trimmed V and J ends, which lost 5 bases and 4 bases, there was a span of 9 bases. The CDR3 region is CASSPTNGANVLTF. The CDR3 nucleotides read TGTGCCAGCAGTCCTACCAACGGGGCCAACGTCCTGACTTTC.

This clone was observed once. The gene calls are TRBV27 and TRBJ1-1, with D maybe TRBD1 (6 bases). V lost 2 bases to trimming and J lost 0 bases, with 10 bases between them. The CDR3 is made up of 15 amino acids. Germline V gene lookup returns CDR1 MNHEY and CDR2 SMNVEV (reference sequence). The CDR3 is CASSLSGGLNTEAFF. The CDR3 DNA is TGTGCCAGCAGTTTAAGTGGGGGCCTGAACACTGAAGCTTTCTTT.

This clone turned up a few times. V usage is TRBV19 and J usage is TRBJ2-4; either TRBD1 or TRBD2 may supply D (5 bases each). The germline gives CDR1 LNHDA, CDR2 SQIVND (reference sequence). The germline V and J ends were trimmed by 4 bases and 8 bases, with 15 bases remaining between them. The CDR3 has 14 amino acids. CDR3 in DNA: TGTGCCAGTAGTACCGGGGCAGGGATACACATTCAGTACTTC. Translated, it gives CASSTGAGIHIQYF.

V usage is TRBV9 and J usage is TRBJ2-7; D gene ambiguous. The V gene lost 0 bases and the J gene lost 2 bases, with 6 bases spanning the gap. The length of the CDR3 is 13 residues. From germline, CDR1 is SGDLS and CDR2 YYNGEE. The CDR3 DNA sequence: TGTGCCAGCAGCGTAGACTCAACCTACGAGCAGTACTTC. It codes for CASSVDSTYEQYF.

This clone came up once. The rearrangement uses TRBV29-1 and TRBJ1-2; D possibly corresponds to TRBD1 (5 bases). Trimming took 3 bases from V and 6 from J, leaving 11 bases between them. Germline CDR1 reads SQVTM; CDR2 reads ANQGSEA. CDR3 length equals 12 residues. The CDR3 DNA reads TGCAGCGTTGATGCGGGGGTCGATGGCTACACCTTC. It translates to CSVDAGVDGYTF.

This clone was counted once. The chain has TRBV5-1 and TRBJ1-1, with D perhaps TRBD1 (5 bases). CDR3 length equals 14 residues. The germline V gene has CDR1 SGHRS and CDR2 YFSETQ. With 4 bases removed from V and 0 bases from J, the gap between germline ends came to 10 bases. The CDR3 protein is CASSAGPLNTEAFF. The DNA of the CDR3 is TGCGCCAGCAGCGCGGGACCCCTGAACACTGAAGCTTTCTTT. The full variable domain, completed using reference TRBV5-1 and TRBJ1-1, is KAGVTQTPRYLIKTRGQQVTLSCSPISGHRSVSWYQQTPGQGLQFLFEYFSETQRNKGNFPGRFSGRQFSNSRSEMNVSTLELGDSALYLCASSAGPLNTEAFFGQGTRLTVV.

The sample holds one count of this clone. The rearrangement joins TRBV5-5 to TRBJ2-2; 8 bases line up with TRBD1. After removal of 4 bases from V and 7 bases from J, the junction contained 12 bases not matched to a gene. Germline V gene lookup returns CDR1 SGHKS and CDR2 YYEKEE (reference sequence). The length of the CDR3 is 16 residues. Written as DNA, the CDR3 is TGTGCCAGCAGCCCCACCGGGACAGGTTATCGCGGGGAGCTGTTTTTT. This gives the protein CASSPTGTGYRGELFF.

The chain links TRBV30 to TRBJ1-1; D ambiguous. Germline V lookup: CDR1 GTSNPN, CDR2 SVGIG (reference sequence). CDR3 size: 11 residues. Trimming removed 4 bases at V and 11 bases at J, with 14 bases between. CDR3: CAWTHGSVAFF. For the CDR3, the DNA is TGTGCCTGGACCCACGGGTCAGTGGCTTTCTTT. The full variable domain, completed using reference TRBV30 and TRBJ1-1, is SQTIHQWPATLVQPVGSPLSLECTVEGTSNPNLYWYRQAAGRGLQLLFYSVGIGQISSEVPQNLSASRPQDRQFILSSKKLLLSDSGFYLCAWTHGSVAFFGQGTRLTVV.